One sample yielded the 14 T cell receptor beta chains listed below, sequenced in a study of cytomegalovirus exposure and HLA in healthy donors. PCR involved 60 Vbeta and 13 Jbeta primers. This table comes from immunoSEQ multiplex PCR, and its TCRdb copy is limited to in-frame clones, with some not included. The table lists 40,000 or so clones, around 87% of them singletons. Material: PBMCs. The receptors here all came from a middle-aged woman in good health and CMV-seropositive.

This clone was seen more than once but under ten times. The chain has TRBV7-6 and TRBJ2-2, with TRBD2 as a possible D gene (6 bases). The length of the CDR3 is 18 residues. V was pared by 0 bases and J by 0 bases, with 14 bases between. The germline CDR1 and CDR2 sequences are SGHVS and FNYEAQ. This chain's CDR3 is CASSLALGGGANTGELFF. CDR3 in DNA: TGTGCCAGCAGCTTAGCGCTGGGTGGCGGGGCGAACACCGGGGAGCTGTTTTTT. The full variable domain, its missing parts supplied by reference TRBV7-6 and TRBJ2-2, is GAGVSQSPRYKVTKRGQDVALRCDPISGHVSLYWYRQALGQGPEFLTYFNYEAQQDKSGLPNDRFSAERPEGSISTLTIQRTEQRDSAMYRCASSLALGGGANTGELFFGEGSRLTVL.

The chain links TRBV25-1 to TRBJ2-7; a weak D match, TRBD1 (5 bases). V was pared by 1 base and J by 0 bases, with 19 bases between. The CDR3 contains 18 residues. Germline CDR1 is MGHDK and CDR2 is SYGVNS. The CDR3 region has the DNA TGTGCCAGCAGTGAATGGTACACCCAGGACACGGCCTCCTACGAGCAGTACTTC. It specifies CASSEWYTQDTASYEQYF.

This chain links TRBV18 with TRBJ2-7, with D perhaps matching TRBD1 (5 bases). The CDR3 consists of 13 residues. The V end lost 3 bases, the J end lost 4 bases, and 10 bases lay between the germline ends. The germline V gene encodes CDR1 KGHSH and CDR2 LQKENI. The CDR3 spells CASSPNKGYEQYF. CDR3 coding DNA: TGTGCCAGCTCACCGAATAAGGGGTACGAGCAGTACTTC.

The J gene is TRBJ1-5, the V gene TRBV28, with D hard to call. V lost 3 bases, J lost 7 bases, and 10 bases lay in between. Germline V CDR1 and CDR2: MDHEN, SYDVKM. The CDR3 covers 13 residues. In nucleotides, the CDR3 is TGTGCCAGCAGTTTGGACTTTAGGCAGCCCCAGCATTTT. As protein: CASSLDFRQPQHF.

The chain has TRBV7-2 and TRBJ2-5; D perhaps matches TRBD2 (6 bases). V lost 2 bases to trimming and J lost 2 bases, with 9 bases between them. The CDR3 totals 14 residues. Germline CDR1 is SGHTA and CDR2 is FQGNSA. CDR3 residues: CASSLYSGQETQYF. The CDR3 nucleotides read TGTGCCAGCAGCTTATATAGCGGACAAGAGACCCAGTACTTC. Variable domain in full (rest from reference TRBV7-2 and TRBJ2-5): GAGVSQSPSNKVTEKGKDVELRCDPISGHTALYWYRQSLGQGLEFLIYFQGNSAPDKSGLPSDRFSAERTGGSVSTLTIQRTQQEDSAVYLCASSLYSGQETQYFGPGTRLLVL.

This chain links TRBV19 with TRBJ1-1; D uncertain. The CDR3 spans 13 residues. CDR1 is LNHDA and CDR2 is SQIVND in the germline V gene (reference sequence). V shed 3 bases and J shed 0 bases, with 5 bases lying between them. The CDR3 is CASSIRMNTEAFF. The CDR3 DNA reads as TGTGCCAGTAGTATCAGGATGAACACTGAAGCTTTCTTT.

The chain is built from TRBV5-1 and TRBJ1-5; TRBD1 matches at 11 bases. The CDR3 spans 16 residues. Trimming removed 4 bases from V and 3 bases from J; junction bases left unmatched: 6. Germline values: CDR1 SGHRS, CDR2 YFSETQ. The CDR3 nucleotides are TGCGCCAGCAGCCCCGGGACAGGGGGGATCAATCAGCCCCAGCATTTT. It yields the protein CASSPGTGGINQPQHF.

This rearrangement joins TRBV12-5 to TRBJ2-7; the D gene is possibly TRBD1 (5 bases). The germline V gene encodes CDR1 LGHNT and CDR2 FRNRAP. The V end lost 6 bases, the J end lost 3 bases, and 15 bases lay between the germline ends. CDR3 length: 14 residues. DNA for the CDR3: TGTGCTAGTGGAGTGGACACCGAGCACTACGAGCAGTACTTC. Residues: CASGVDTEHYEQYF.

V gene TRBV15 combines with J gene TRBJ2-7; 11 nucleotides align to TRBD2. There are 15 residues in the CDR3. The germline V gene encodes CDR1 LNHNV and CDR2 YYDKDF (reference sequence). With 5 bases clipped from V and 5 bases from J, the junction kept 8 bases outside the gene matches. The DNA of the CDR3 is TGTGCCACCAGCGCAACTAGCGGGAGCTTCCACGAGCAGTACTTC. Translating gives CATSATSGSFHEQYF.

V is TRBV29-1 and J is TRBJ2-2; D call uncertain. The germline V gene has CDR1 SQVTM and CDR2 ANQGSEA. CDR3 length: 13 residues. V was pared by 3 bases and J by 1 base, with 6 bases between. This chain's CDR3 is CSVDRKNTGELFF. CDR3 DNA sequence: TGCAGCGTTGACAGAAAGAACACCGGGGAGCTGTTTTTT.

This rearrangement joins TRBV9 to TRBJ2-1, with 11 bases matching TRBD2. V dropped 4 bases and J dropped 4; count of bases not matched to a gene: 7. CDR3 size: 16 residues. The germline V gene encodes CDR1 SGDLS and CDR2 YYNGEE. The CDR3 loop reads CASSPGVAGGYNEQFF. CDR3 coding DNA: TGTGCCAGCAGCCCCGGGGTAGCGGGAGGGTACAATGAGCAGTTCTTC.

This clone was seen just once. The chain has TRBV19 and TRBJ2-2, with D possibly matching TRBD2 (6 bases). CDR1 and CDR2 (germline): LNHDA, SQIVND (reference sequence). V dropped 3 bases and J dropped 4 bases, with 15 bases sitting between them. This CDR3 comprises 16 residues. CDR3 amino acids: CASSMRARGTTGELFF. DNA of the CDR3: TGTGCCAGTAGTATGAGGGCCCGCGGGACCACCGGGGAGCTGTTTTTT.

Points on this clone: Relative to the germline gene, one junction end is altered; a read error may explain this. The chain combines TRBV7-9 with TRBJ1-5; no definite D call. Germline values: CDR1 SEHNR, CDR2 FQNEAQ (reference sequence). The CDR3 has 12 residues. In DNA form, the CDR3 reads TGTTCCAGCAGCTCTGAGTATCAGCCCCAGCATTTT. It encodes CSSSSEYQPQHF. Full variable domain (remainder filled in from reference TRBV7-9 and TRBJ1-5): DTGVSQNPRHKITKRGQNVTFRCDPISEHNRLYWYRQTLGQGPEFLTYFQNEAQLEKSRLLSDRFSAERPKGSFSTLEIQRTEQGDSAMYLCSSSSEYQPQHFGDGTRLSIL.

The chain uses TRBV15 and TRBJ2-7, with TRBD2 matching over 7 bases. The length of the CDR3 is 16 residues. V lost 1 base to trimming and J lost 2 bases; unmatched junction nucleotides: 8. Germline V gene lookup returns CDR1 LNHNV and CDR2 YYDKDF (reference sequence). The CDR3 sequence: CATSRAGRVKPYEQYF. In nucleotides, the CDR3 is TGTGCCACCAGCAGAGCGGGGAGGGTGAAACCCTACGAGCAGTACTTC.